These T cell receptor beta chains were read from a single sample in a study of T cell responses to AZD1222 COVID-19 vaccine. Libraries were prepared by immunoSEQ multiplex PCR; TCRdb keeps only in-frame clonotypes and omits some of them. The repertoire holds 200,000 or so clones, with almost 95% as singletons. The input for sequencing was peripheral blood, taken on day 0 of AZD1222 vaccination. Source of these receptors: an adult in good health. The CDR3 runs from the conserved cysteine through the conserved F or W. Each record gives: CDR3 protein, CDR3 DNA, CDR3 length, J gene, V gene, D gene, clone size. D genes are given only for firm matches. Expanded clones get a size class; other rows say once, few or many, or leave the size out.

CDR3aa: CASSLGSYGYTF
CDR3nt: TGTGCCAGCAGTTTAGGGAGCTATGGCTACACCTTC
len: 12
j_gene: TRBJ1-2
v_gene: TRBV28
d_gene: .
abundance: .

CDR3aa: CASSPQTGLDGYTF
CDR3nt: TGTGCCAGCTCACCTCAAACAGGGTTGGATGGCTACACCTTC
len: 14
j_gene: TRBJ1-2
v_gene: TRBV18
d_gene: .
abundance: .

CDR3aa: CASRHGQGMSTGELFF
CDR3nt: TGTGCCAGCAGACACGGACAGGGGATGTCTACCGGGGAGCTGTTTTTT
len: 16
j_gene: TRBJ2-2
v_gene: TRBV28
d_gene: TRBD1
abundance: .

CDR3aa: CAISESNRGPSYEQYF
CDR3nt: TGTGCCATCAGTGAGTCGAACAGGGGCCCGTCCTACGAGCAGTACTTC
len: 16
j_gene: TRBJ2-7
v_gene: TRBV10-3
d_gene: TRBD1
abundance: once

CDR3aa: CASSEQGLYVISNYGYTF
CDR3nt: TGTGCCAGCAGTGAACAGGGGCTTTACGTTATTTCTAACTATGGCTACACCTTC
len: 18
j_gene: TRBJ1-2
v_gene: TRBV6-1
d_gene: .
abundance: .

CDR3aa: CANAEAGPTNTEAFF
CDR3nt: TGCGCCAATGCGGAGGCAGGGCCCACGAACACTGAAGCTTTCTTT
len: 15
j_gene: TRBJ1-1
v_gene: TRBV4-3
d_gene: .
abundance: .

CDR3aa: CASGLVLGQGMRSPLHF
CDR3nt: TGTGCTAGTGGTTTGGTACTGGGGCAGGGGATGCGATCACCCCTCCACTTT
len: 17
j_gene: TRBJ1-6
v_gene: TRBV12-5
d_gene: .
abundance: .

CDR3aa: CSPSGERVNQPQHF
CDR3nt: TGCAGCCCTTCCGGGGAAAGGGTCAATCAGCCCCAGCATTTT
len: 14
j_gene: TRBJ1-5
v_gene: TRBV29-1
d_gene: .
abundance: .

CDR3aa: CASLDSGRDGYTF
CDR3nt: TGTGCCAGTTTGGATTCGGGGCGAGATGGCTACACCTTC
len: 13
j_gene: TRBJ1-2
v_gene: TRBV28
d_gene: .
abundance: once

CDR3aa: CATRGVNTEAFF
CDR3nt: TGTGCCACCAGGGGGGTGAACACTGAAGCTTTCTTT
len: 12
j_gene: TRBJ1-1
v_gene: TRBV24-1
d_gene: .
abundance: .

CDR3aa: CATQREGPSEQYF
CDR3nt: TGTGCCACTCAGAGAGAGGGGCCGTCAGAGCAGTACTTC
len: 13
j_gene: TRBJ2-7
v_gene: TRBV2
d_gene: .
abundance: .

CDR3aa: CASRTSGAYNEQFF
CDR3nt: TGTGCCAGCAGAACTAGCGGAGCCTACAATGAGCAGTTCTTC
len: 14
j_gene: TRBJ2-1
v_gene: TRBV6-5
d_gene: TRBD2
abundance: .

CDR3aa: CASSYPKQGMNTEAFF
CDR3nt: TGTGCCAGCAGCTACCCTAAACAGGGGATGAACACTGAAGCTTTCTTT
len: 16
j_gene: TRBJ1-1
v_gene: TRBV7-6
d_gene: TRBD1
abundance: .

CDR3aa: CASSQEVGQGGQPQHF
CDR3nt: TGCGCCAGCAGCCAAGAAGTCGGGCAGGGCGGCCAGCCCCAGCATTTT
len: 16
j_gene: TRBJ1-5
v_gene: TRBV4-3
d_gene: .
abundance: once

CDR3aa: CASSLWQGEAFF
CDR3nt: TGTGCCAGCAGTTTGTGGCAGGGCGAAGCTTTCTTT
len: 12
j_gene: TRBJ1-1
v_gene: TRBV12-3/TRBV12-4
d_gene: .
abundance: once

CDR3aa: CASSLVGLAGDNEQFF
CDR3nt: TGTGCCAGCAGCTTGGTGGGACTAGCGGGAGATAATGAGCAGTTCTTC
len: 16
j_gene: TRBJ2-1
v_gene: TRBV5-4
d_gene: TRBD2
abundance: .

CDR3aa: CASSAHDRSGIGYGYTF
CDR3nt: TGTGCCAGTAGTGCGCACGATCGCAGCGGGATAGGCTATGGCTACACCTTC
len: 17
j_gene: TRBJ1-2
v_gene: TRBV19
d_gene: .
abundance: .

CDR3aa: CASSLKGWGSVTEAFF
CDR3nt: TGTGCCAGCAGTTTAAAGGGGTGGGGTTCGGTTACTGAAGCTTTCTTT
len: 16
j_gene: TRBJ1-1
v_gene: TRBV27
d_gene: .
abundance: .

CDR3aa: CASSPGTGATNEKLFF
CDR3nt: TGTGCCAGCTCTCCCGGGACAGGCGCAACTAATGAAAAACTGTTTTTT
len: 16
j_gene: TRBJ1-4
v_gene: TRBV18
d_gene: TRBD1
abundance: .

CDR3aa: CASSEGPTTNEKLFF
CDR3nt: TGTGCCAGCAGTGAGGGCCCCACAACTAATGAAAAACTGTTTTTT
len: 15
j_gene: TRBJ1-4
v_gene: TRBV25-1
d_gene: .
abundance: .

CDR3aa: CASRKGSYGYTF
CDR3nt: TGTGCCAGCAGGAAAGGGAGCTATGGCTACACCTTC
len: 12
j_gene: TRBJ1-2
v_gene: TRBV6-5
d_gene: .
abundance: .

CDR3aa: CASRLTVNTEAFF
CDR3nt: TGTGCCAGCAGATTAACGGTTAACACTGAAGCTTTCTTT
len: 13
j_gene: TRBJ1-1
v_gene: TRBV27
d_gene: .
abundance: .

CDR3aa: CASSTGDMSETQYF
CDR3nt: TGCGCCAGCAGCACAGGGGATATGTCAGAGACCCAGTACTTC
len: 14
j_gene: TRBJ2-5
v_gene: TRBV5-1
d_gene: TRBD1
abundance: .

CDR3aa: CASSHPGGTDTQYF
CDR3nt: TGCGCCAGCAGCCATCCAGGGGGCACAGATACGCAGTATTTT
len: 14
j_gene: TRBJ2-3
v_gene: TRBV4-1
d_gene: .
abundance: .

CDR3aa: CATSRVGRDTEAFF
CDR3nt: TGTGCCACCAGCAGAGTAGGCAGGGACACTGAAGCTTTCTTT
len: 14
j_gene: TRBJ1-1
v_gene: TRBV15
d_gene: .
abundance: .

CDR3aa: CASSLGGYTDTQYF
CDR3nt: TGTGCCAGCAGCTTGGGGGGGTACACAGATACGCAGTATTTT
len: 14
j_gene: TRBJ2-3
v_gene: TRBV5-4
d_gene: .
abundance: .

CDR3aa: CASSGTSRYGYTF
CDR3nt: TGTGCCAGCAGCGGGACGTCCCGCTATGGCTACACCTTC
len: 13
j_gene: TRBJ1-2
v_gene: TRBV5-4
d_gene: .
abundance: .

CDR3aa: CASSLEGDRGSNQPQHF
CDR3nt: TGTGCCAGCAGCTTAGAGGGGGACAGGGGTTCTAATCAGCCCCAGCATTTT
len: 17
j_gene: TRBJ1-5
v_gene: TRBV7-2
d_gene: TRBD1
abundance: .

CDR3aa: CASSLDVWLAGLGSYNEQFF
CDR3nt: TGTGCCAGCAGCTTAGATGTGTGGCTAGCGGGGCTGGGCTCCTACAATGAGCAGTTCTTC
len: 20
j_gene: TRBJ2-1
v_gene: TRBV7-6
d_gene: TRBD2
abundance: few

CDR3aa: CASSEGGTGAYEQYF
CDR3nt: TGTGCCAGCAGTGAAGGCGGGACAGGGGCTTACGAGCAGTACTTC
len: 15
j_gene: TRBJ2-7
v_gene: TRBV6-1
d_gene: TRBD1
abundance: .

CDR3aa: CAVATGTETGELFF
CDR3nt: TGTGCCGTCGCGACGGGGACGGAGACCGGGGAGCTGTTTTTT
len: 14
j_gene: TRBJ2-2
v_gene: TRBV19
d_gene: .
abundance: .

CDR3aa: CASSSNPPYNEKLFF
CDR3nt: TGTGCCAGCAGCTCAAACCCACCCTATAATGAAAAACTGTTTTTT
len: 15
j_gene: TRBJ1-4
v_gene: TRBV7-2
d_gene: .
abundance: .

CDR3aa: CASSHPQQTTEAFF
CDR3nt: TGTGCCAGCAGCCACCCCCAGCAAACCACTGAAGCTTTCTTT
len: 14
j_gene: TRBJ1-1
v_gene: TRBV3-1/TRBV3-2
d_gene: .
abundance: .

CDR3aa: CATSDSPRGRIGNTIYF
CDR3nt: TGTGCCACCAGTGATTCCCCAAGGGGGCGAATTGGAAACACCATATATTTT
len: 17
j_gene: TRBJ1-3
v_gene: TRBV24-1
d_gene: TRBD1
abundance: .

CDR3aa: CASSKWTSGNEQFF
CDR3nt: TGTGCCAGTAGTAAGTGGACTAGCGGTAATGAGCAGTTCTTC
len: 14
j_gene: TRBJ2-1
v_gene: TRBV19
d_gene: TRBD2
abundance: .

CDR3aa: CASRLMGPEKYNEQFF
CDR3nt: TGTGCCAGCAGACTGATGGGACCCGAAAAATACAATGAGCAGTTCTTC
len: 16
j_gene: TRBJ2-1
v_gene: TRBV7-6
d_gene: .
abundance: once

CDR3aa: CASSEKGFQHF
CDR3nt: TGTGCCAGCAGTGAAAAAGGGTTCCAGCATTTT
len: 11
j_gene: TRBJ1-5
v_gene: TRBV6-1
d_gene: .
abundance: once

CDR3aa: CASRRTGLQPQHF
CDR3nt: TGTGCCAGCCGACGGACAGGCCTACAGCCCCAGCATTTT
len: 13
j_gene: TRBJ1-5
v_gene: TRBV7-2
d_gene: TRBD1
abundance: .

CDR3aa: CASSQDGTGTEAFF
CDR3nt: TGTGCCAGCAGCCAAGACGGGACAGGGACTGAAGCTTTCTTT
len: 14
j_gene: TRBJ1-1
v_gene: TRBV3-1/TRBV3-2
d_gene: TRBD1
abundance: few

CDR3aa: CASSPRKAPFTGELFF
CDR3nt: TGTGCCAGCAGCCCCAGGAAGGCCCCTTTCACCGGGGAGCTGTTTTTT
len: 16
j_gene: TRBJ2-2
v_gene: TRBV11-3
d_gene: .
abundance: .

CDR3aa: CASSQQGGGYEQYF
CDR3nt: TGTGCCAGCAGCCAACAAGGAGGGGGTTACGAGCAGTACTTC
len: 14
j_gene: TRBJ2-7
v_gene: TRBV21-1
d_gene: .
abundance: .

CDR3aa: CASDVMTGTQITDTQYF
CDR3nt: TGTGCCAGCGATGTTATGACCGGGACCCAAATCACAGATACGCAGTATTTT
len: 17
j_gene: TRBJ2-3
v_gene: TRBV5-4
d_gene: .
abundance: .

CDR3aa: CASSPPNANTGELFF
CDR3nt: TGTGCCAGCTCACCACCGAACGCGAACACCGGGGAGCTGTTTTTT
len: 15
j_gene: TRBJ2-2
v_gene: TRBV18
d_gene: .
abundance: .

CDR3aa: CASRPPGQGYEQYF
CDR3nt: TGTGCCAGCAGGCCGCCGGGACAGGGCTACGAGCAGTACTTC
len: 14
j_gene: TRBJ2-7
v_gene: TRBV2
d_gene: TRBD1
abundance: .

CDR3aa: CASSPEAVISYEQYF
CDR3nt: TGTGCCAGCAGTCCCGAGGCCGTTATCTCCTACGAGCAGTACTTC
len: 15
j_gene: TRBJ2-7
v_gene: TRBV6-5
d_gene: .
abundance: .

CDR3aa: CASSLPGRGRPQHF
CDR3nt: TGTGCCAGCAGCCTTCCCGGCAGGGGGAGGCCCCAGCATTTT
len: 14
j_gene: TRBJ1-5
v_gene: TRBV7-9
d_gene: TRBD1
abundance: .

CDR3aa: CASSPQQQGGYTF
CDR3nt: TGTGCCAGCTCACCACAACAGCAGGGAGGCTACACCTTC
len: 13
j_gene: TRBJ1-2
v_gene: TRBV18
d_gene: .
abundance: .

CDR3aa: CATRSDRVGVETQYF
CDR3nt: TGTGCCACCAGATCCGACAGGGTAGGGGTAGAGACCCAGTACTTC
len: 15
j_gene: TRBJ2-5
v_gene: TRBV24-1
d_gene: TRBD1
abundance: .